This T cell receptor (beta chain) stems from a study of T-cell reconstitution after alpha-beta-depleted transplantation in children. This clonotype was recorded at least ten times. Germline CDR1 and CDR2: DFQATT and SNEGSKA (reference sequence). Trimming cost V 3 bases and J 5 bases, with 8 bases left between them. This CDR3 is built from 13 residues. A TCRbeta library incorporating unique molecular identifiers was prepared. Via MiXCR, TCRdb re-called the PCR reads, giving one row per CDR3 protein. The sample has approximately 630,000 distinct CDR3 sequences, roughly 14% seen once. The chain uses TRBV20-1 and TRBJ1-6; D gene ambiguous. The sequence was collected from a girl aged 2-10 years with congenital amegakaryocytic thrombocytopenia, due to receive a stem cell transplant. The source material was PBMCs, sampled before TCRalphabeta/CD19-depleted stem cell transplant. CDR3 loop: CSASRQHNSPLHF. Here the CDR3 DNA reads TGCAGTGCTAGTCGGCAGCATAATTCACCCCTCCACTTT.